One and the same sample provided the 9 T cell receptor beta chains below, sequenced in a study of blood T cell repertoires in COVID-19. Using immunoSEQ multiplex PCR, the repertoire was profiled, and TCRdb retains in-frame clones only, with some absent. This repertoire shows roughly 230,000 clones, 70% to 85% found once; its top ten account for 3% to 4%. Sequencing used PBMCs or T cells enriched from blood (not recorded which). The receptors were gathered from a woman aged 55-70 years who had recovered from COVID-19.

The CDR3 bases are TGTGCCAGCAGCTTGGGGACAGCCGGGGATTCACCCCTCCACTTT. Protein sequence: CASSLGTAGDSPLHF. The chain carries TRBV5-8 and TRBJ1-6; TRBD1 might be the D (6 bases). Trimming removed 0 bases from V and 8 bases from J, with 12 bases in between. Germline CDR1 reads SGHTS; CDR2 reads YDEGEE. The CDR3 totals 15 residues. Supplemented by reference TRBV5-8 and TRBJ1-6, the full variable domain reads EAGVTQSPTHLIKTRGQQATLRCSPISGHTSVYWYQQALGLGLQFLLWYDEGEERNRGNFPPRFSGRQFPNYSSELNVNALELEDSALYLCASSLGTAGDSPLHFGNGTRLTVT.

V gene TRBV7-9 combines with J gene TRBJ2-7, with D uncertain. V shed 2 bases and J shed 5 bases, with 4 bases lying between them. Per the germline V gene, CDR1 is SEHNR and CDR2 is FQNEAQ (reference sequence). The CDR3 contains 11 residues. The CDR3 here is CASSLFNEQYF. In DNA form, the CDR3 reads TGTGCCAGCAGCTTATTCAACGAGCAGTACTTC.

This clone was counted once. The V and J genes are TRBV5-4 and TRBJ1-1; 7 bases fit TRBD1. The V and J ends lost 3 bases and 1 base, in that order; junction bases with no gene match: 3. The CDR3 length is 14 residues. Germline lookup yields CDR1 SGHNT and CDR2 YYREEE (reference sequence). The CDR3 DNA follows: TGTGCCAGCAGCTGGGACAGAGCGAACACTGAAGCTTTCTTT. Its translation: CASSWDRANTEAFF.

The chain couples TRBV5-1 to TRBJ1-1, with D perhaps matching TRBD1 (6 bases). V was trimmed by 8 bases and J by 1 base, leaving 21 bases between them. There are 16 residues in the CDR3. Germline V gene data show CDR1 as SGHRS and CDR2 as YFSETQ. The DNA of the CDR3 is TGCGCCAGTAAGAAGTACAGGGAAGAGAGGAACACTGAAGCTTTCTTT. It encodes CASKKYREERNTEAFF.

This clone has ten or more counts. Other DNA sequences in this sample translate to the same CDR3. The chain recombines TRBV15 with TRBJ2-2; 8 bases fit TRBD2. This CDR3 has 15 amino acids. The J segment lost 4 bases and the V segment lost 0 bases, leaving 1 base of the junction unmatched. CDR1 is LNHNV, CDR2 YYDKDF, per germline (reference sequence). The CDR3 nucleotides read TGTGCCACCAGCAGAGATCGGGGGGGCACCGGGGAGCTGTTTTTT. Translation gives CATSRDRGGTGELFF.

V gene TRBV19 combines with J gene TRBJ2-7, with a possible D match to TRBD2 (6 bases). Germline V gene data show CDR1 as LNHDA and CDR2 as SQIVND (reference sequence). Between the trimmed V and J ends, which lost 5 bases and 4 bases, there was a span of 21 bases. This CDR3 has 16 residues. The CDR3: CASSPPGVAWSYEQYF. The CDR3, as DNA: TGTGCCAGTAGTCCCCCGGGAGTTGCTTGGTCTTACGAGCAGTACTTC.

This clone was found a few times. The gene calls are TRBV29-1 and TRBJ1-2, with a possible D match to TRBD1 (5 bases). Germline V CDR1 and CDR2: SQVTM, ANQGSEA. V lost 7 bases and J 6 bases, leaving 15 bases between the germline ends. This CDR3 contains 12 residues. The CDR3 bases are TGCAGCGCGACCAGGGTTAGAGATGGCTACACCTTC. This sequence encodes CSATRVRDGYTF.

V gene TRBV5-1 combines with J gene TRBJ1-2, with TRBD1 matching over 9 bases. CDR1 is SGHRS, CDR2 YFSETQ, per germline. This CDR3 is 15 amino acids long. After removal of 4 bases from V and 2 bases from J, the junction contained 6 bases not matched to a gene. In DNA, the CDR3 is TGCGCCAGCAGCAAGACGACAGGGGGGAACTATGGCTACACCTTC. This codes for CASSKTTGGNYGYTF.

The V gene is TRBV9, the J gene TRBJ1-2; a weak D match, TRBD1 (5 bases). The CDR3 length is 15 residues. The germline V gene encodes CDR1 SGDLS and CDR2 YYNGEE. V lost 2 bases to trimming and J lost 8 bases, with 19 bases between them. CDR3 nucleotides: TGTGCCAGCAGCGTTTTAGGGGCCGCGGCAGAGGGCTACACCTTC. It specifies CASSVLGAAAEGYTF.